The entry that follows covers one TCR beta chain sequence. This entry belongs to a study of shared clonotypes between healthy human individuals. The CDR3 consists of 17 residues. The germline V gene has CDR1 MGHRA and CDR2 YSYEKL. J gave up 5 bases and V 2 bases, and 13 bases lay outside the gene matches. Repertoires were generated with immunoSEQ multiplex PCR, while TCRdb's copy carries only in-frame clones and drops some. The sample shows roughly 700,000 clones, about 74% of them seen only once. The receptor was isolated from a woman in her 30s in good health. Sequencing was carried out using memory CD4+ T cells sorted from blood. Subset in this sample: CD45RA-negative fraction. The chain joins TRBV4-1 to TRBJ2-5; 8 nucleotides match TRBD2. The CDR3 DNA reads TGCGCCAGCAGCCAAATAGGACTAGCCGGGAGTGGCGAGACCCAGTACTTC. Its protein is CASSQIGLAGSGETQYF.